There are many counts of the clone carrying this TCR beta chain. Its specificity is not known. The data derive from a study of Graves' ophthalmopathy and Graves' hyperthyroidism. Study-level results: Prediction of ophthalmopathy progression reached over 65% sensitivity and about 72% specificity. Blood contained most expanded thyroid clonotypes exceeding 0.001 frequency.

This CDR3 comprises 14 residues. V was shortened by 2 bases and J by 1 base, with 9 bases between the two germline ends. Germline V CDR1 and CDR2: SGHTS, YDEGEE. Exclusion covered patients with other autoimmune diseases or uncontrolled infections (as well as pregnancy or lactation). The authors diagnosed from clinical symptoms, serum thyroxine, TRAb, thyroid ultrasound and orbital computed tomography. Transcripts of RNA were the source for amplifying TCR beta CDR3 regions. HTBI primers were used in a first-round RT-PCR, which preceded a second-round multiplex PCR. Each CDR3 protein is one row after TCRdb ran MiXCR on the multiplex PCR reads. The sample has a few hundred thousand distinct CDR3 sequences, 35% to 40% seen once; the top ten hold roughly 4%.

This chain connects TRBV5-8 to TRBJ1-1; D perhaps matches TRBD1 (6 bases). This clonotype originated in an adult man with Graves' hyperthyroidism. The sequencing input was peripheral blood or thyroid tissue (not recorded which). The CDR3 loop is CASSFTGTNTEAFF. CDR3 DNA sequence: TGTGCCAGCAGCTTCACAGGGACGAACACTGAAGCTTTCTTT. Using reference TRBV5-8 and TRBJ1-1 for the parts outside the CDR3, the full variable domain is EAGVTQSPTHLIKTRGQQATLRCSPISGHTSVYWYQQALGLGLQFLLWYDEGEERNRGNFPPRFSGRQFPNYSSELNVNALELEDSALYLCASSFTGTNTEAFFGQGTRLTVV.